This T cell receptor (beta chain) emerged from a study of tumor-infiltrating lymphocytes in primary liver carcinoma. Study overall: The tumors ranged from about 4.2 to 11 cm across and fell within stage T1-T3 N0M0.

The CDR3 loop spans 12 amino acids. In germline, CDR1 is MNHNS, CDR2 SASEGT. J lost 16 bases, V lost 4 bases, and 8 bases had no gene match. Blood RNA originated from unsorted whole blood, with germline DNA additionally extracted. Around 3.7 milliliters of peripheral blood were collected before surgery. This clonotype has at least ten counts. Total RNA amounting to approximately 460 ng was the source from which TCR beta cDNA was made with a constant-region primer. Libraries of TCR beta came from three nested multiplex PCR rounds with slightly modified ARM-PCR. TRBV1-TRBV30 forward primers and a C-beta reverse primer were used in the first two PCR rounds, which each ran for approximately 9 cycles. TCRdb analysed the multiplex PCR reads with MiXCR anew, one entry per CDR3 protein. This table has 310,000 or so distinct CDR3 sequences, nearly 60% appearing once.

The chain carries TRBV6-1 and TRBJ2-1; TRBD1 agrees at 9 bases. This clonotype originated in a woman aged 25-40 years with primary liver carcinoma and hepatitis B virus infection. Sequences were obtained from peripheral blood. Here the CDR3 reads CASSATRDREFF. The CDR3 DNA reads TGTGCCAGCAGTGCAACCCGGGACAGGGAATTCTTC.